The entry below gives a single T cell receptor (beta chain) sequence along with its context. This specimen comes from a study of T cell changes during pregnancy in multiple sclerosis. The V end lost 5 bases, the J end lost 7 bases, and 16 bases lay between the germline ends. This CDR3 comprises 14 residues. Germline values: CDR1 MNHEY, CDR2 SMNVEV (reference sequence). Only in-frame clones appear in the TCRdb table, and some are missing; sequencing was by immunoSEQ multiplex PCR. The table has some 75,000 clones, 90% to 95% seen once. This sequence originates from a female donor with multiple sclerosis, enrolled in a pregnancy study. The gene calls are TRBV27 and TRBJ2-3, with D maybe TRBD2 (6 bases). The starting material was peripheral blood, obtained in the second trimester of pregnancy. CDR3 in amino acids: CASSKRGSGYTQYF. CDR3 nucleotides: TGTGCCAGCAGTAAACGGGGGTCGGGATATACGCAGTATTTT.